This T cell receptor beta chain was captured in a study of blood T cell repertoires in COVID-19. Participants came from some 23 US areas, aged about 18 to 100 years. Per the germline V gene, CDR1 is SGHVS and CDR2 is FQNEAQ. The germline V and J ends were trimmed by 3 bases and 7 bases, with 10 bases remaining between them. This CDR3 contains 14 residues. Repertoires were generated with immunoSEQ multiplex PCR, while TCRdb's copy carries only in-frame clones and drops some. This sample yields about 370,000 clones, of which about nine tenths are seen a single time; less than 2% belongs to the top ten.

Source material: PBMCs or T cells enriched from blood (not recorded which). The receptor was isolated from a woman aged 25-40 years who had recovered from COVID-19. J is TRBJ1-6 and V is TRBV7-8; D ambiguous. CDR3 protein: CASSFSARNSPLHF. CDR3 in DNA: TGTGCCAGCAGCTTTTCCGCCAGGAATTCACCCCTCCACTTT.